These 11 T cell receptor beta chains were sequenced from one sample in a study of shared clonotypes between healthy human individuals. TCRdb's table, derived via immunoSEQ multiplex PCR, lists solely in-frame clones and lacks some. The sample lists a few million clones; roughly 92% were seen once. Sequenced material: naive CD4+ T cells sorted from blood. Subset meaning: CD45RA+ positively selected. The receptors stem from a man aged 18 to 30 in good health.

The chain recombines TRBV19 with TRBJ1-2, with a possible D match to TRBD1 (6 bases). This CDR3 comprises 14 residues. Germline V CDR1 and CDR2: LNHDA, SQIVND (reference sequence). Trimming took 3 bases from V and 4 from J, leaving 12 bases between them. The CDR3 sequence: CASSISGQLYGYTF. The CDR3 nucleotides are TGTGCCAGTAGTATCTCTGGACAGCTCTATGGCTACACCTTC.

CDR3 residues: CASSLGGVTEAFF. The DNA of the CDR3 is TGTGCCAGCAGCTTAGGAGGGGTCACTGAAGCTTTCTTT. The chain has TRBV7-6 and TRBJ1-1; D is perhaps TRBD1 (5 bases). The V gene lost 1 base and the J gene lost 4 bases, with 7 bases spanning the gap. This CDR3 contains 13 residues. CDR1 and CDR2 from the germline V gene are SGHVS and FNYEAQ.

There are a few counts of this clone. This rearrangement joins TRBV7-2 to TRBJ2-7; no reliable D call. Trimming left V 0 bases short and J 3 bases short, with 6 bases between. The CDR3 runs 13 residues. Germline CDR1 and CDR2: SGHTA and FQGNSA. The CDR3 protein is CASSLASDYEQYF. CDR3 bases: TGTGCCAGCAGCTTAGCGAGTGACTACGAGCAGTACTTC. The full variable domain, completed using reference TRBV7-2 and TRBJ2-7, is GAGVSQSPSNKVTEKGKDVELRCDPISGHTALYWYRQSLGQGLEFLIYFQGNSAPDKSGLPSDRFSAERTGGSVSTLTIQRTQQEDSAVYLCASSLASDYEQYFGPGTRLTVT.

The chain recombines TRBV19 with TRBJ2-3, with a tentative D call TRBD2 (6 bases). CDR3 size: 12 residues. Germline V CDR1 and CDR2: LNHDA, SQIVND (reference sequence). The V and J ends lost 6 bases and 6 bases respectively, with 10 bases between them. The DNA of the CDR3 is TGTGCCAGTAGGGGGGGAGAGGATACGCAGTATTTT. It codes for CASRGGEDTQYF.

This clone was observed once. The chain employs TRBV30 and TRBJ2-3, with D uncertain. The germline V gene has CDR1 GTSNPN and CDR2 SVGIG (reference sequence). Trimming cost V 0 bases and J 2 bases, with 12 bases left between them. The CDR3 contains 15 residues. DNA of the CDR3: TGTGCCTGGAGTGTCCCTCTGACCATCACAGATACGCAGTATTTT. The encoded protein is CAWSVPLTITDTQYF.

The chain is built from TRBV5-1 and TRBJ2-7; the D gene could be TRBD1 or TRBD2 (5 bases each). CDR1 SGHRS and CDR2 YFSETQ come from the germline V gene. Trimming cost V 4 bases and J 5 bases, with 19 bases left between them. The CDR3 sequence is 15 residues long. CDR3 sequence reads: CASSAPGAKEDEQYF. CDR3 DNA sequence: TGCGCCAGCAGCGCCCCCGGGGCTAAAGAAGACGAGCAGTACTTC.

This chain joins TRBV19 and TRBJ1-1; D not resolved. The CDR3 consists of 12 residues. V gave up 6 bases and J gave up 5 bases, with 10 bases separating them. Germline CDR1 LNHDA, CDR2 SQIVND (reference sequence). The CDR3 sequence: CASRSGSTEAFF. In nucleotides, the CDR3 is TGTGCCAGTAGGAGCGGGTCTACTGAAGCTTTCTTT.

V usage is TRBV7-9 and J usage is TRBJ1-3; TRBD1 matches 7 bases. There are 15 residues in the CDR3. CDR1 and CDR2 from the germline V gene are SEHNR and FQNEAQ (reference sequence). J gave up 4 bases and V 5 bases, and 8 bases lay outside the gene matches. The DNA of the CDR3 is TGTGCCAGCAGCCAACTCTCGACAGGGGGAAACACCATATATTTT. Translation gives CASSQLSTGGNTIYF.

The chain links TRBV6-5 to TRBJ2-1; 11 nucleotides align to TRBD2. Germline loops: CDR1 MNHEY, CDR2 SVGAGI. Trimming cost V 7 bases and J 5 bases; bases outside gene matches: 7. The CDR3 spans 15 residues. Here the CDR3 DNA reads TGTGCCAGCACCTCGCCGGGACTAGCGGACAATGAGCAGTTCTTC. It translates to CASTSPGLADNEQFF.

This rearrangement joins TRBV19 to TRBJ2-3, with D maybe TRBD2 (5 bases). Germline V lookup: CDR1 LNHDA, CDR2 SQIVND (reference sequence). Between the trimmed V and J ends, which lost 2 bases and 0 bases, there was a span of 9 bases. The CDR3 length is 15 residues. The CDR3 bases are TGTGCCAGTAGTATAAGCGGATCTAGCACAGATACGCAGTATTTT. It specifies CASSISGSSTDTQYF.

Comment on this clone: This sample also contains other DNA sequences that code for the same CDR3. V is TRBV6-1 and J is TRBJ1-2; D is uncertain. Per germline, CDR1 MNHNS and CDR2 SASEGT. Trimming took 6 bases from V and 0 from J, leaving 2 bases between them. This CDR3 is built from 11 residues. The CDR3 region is CASRSNYGYTF. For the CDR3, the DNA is TGTGCCAGCAGGTCTAACTATGGCTACACCTTC.